The T cell receptor (beta chain) under discussion was sequenced for a study of T cell responses to AZD1222 COVID-19 vaccine. Findings of the study overall: Clonal diversity may have been underestimated, and the donors were mostly white British, with more females than males. Nearly half of spike-specific TCRs reportedly target unmutated variant regions. Seropositive AZD1222 recipients at baseline numbered only five to seven.

V shed 5 bases and J shed 7 bases, with 12 bases lying between them. The CDR3 sequence is 13 residues long. Analyses pooled second doses at about 4 or about 12 weeks. Produced via immunoSEQ multiplex PCR; TCRdb's table is partial and in-frame only. Of 91,000 or so clones listed, 92% were seen once; the top ten hold approximately 3.1%. With respect to this clone: Its antigen is undetermined.

The TCR was taken from an adult who received the AZD1222 COVID-19 vaccine. Material: peripheral blood, obtained 28 days after the second AZD1222 dose. The genes are TRBV12-3 or TRBV12-4 and TRBJ1-5; D is uncertain. The CDR3 here is CASSPSSGQPQHF. Here the CDR3 DNA reads TGTGCCAGCAGTCCCTCTAGTGGCCAGCCCCAGCATTTT.